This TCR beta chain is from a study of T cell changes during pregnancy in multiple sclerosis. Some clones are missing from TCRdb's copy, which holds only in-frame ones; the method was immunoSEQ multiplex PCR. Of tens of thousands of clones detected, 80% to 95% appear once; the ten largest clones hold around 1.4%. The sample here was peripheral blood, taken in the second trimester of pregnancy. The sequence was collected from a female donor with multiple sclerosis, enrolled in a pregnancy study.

The CDR3 sequence: CASSLARQGVGTDTQYF. The DNA of the CDR3 is TGCGCCAGCAGCTTGGCGAGACAGGGTGTGGGGACAGATACGCAGTATTTT. The chain links TRBV5-1 to TRBJ2-3, with 7 nucleotides matching TRBD1. The CDR3 contains 17 residues. The V gene's germline CDR1 is SGHRS and CDR2 YFSETQ. The trim removed 0 bases at V and 3 bases at J, leaving 10 bases unmatched. The full variable domain, its missing parts supplied by reference TRBV5-1 and TRBJ2-3, is KAGVTQTPRYLIKTRGQQVTLSCSPISGHRSVSWYQQTPGQGLQFLFEYFSETQRNKGNFPGRFSGRQFSNSRSEMNVSTLELGDSALYLCASSLARQGVGTDTQYFGPGTRLTVL.